Here is one TCR beta chain with its context. Its antigen is as yet unknown. The entry originates in a study of shared clonotypes between healthy human individuals. Study-level background: Used for every donor were three CD4 naive, three CD4 memory, two CD8 naive and one CD8 memory plate. Study-level points and caveats: Memory subsets had estimated richness that was generally smaller than that of naive subsets.

V lost 10 bases, J lost 6 bases, and 7 bases stayed unmatched. This CDR3 has 14 amino acids. CDR1 is SNHLY and CDR2 is FYNNEI in the germline V gene. The method was immunoSEQ multiplex PCR; TCRdb's version includes in-frame clones alone and lacks a portion of them. Here the sample spans roughly 2.2 million clones, over 85% being singletons. The chain carries TRBV2 and TRBJ2-1, with 12 bases lining up with TRBD2. Sequenced sample: naive CD4+ T cells from PBMCs. This sample's subset: CD45RA+ positively selected. This TCR derives from a man between 18 and 29 years old in good health. Some clones in this sample may be carry-over from other donors' samples. The CDR3 DNA follows: TGTGCCACCAATGGACTAGCGGGACGCAATGAGCAGTTCTTC. Encoded protein: CATNGLAGRNEQFF.